This T cell receptor beta chain is from a study of CD8 T cells in ankylosing spondylitis. Findings and limits, study-wide: Matched synovial fluid from ankylosing spondylitis patients was reported to be enriched for disease-linked clones. Disease-linked clones proved CD8+ and comparatively uncommon in peripheral blood. Made up of about eight highly homologous variants, a TCR beta motif appeared characteristic of ankylosing spondylitis blood.

V lost 5 bases and J 5 bases, leaving 25 bases between the germline ends. Germline values: CDR1 MGHDK, CDR2 SYGVNS. The CDR3 contains 18 residues. TCRdb re-analysed the 5' RACE reads in MiXCR, keeping a single row per CDR3 protein. The sample lists about 480,000 distinct CDR3 sequences; roughly 18% were seen once. On this clonotype itself: Its antigen is unknown.

The origin of this receptor is a male donor with ankylosing spondylitis. Sequencing used blood, either unsorted or a sorted T cell fraction (not recorded which). The gene calls are TRBV25-1 and TRBJ2-1, with D possibly being TRBD1 (7 bases). The CDR3 DNA follows: TGTGCCAGCAGTATGTTTGGGGGGACGACAGGGTACAACAATGAGCAGTTCTTC. Amino acid sequence: CASSMFGGTTGYNNEQFF.